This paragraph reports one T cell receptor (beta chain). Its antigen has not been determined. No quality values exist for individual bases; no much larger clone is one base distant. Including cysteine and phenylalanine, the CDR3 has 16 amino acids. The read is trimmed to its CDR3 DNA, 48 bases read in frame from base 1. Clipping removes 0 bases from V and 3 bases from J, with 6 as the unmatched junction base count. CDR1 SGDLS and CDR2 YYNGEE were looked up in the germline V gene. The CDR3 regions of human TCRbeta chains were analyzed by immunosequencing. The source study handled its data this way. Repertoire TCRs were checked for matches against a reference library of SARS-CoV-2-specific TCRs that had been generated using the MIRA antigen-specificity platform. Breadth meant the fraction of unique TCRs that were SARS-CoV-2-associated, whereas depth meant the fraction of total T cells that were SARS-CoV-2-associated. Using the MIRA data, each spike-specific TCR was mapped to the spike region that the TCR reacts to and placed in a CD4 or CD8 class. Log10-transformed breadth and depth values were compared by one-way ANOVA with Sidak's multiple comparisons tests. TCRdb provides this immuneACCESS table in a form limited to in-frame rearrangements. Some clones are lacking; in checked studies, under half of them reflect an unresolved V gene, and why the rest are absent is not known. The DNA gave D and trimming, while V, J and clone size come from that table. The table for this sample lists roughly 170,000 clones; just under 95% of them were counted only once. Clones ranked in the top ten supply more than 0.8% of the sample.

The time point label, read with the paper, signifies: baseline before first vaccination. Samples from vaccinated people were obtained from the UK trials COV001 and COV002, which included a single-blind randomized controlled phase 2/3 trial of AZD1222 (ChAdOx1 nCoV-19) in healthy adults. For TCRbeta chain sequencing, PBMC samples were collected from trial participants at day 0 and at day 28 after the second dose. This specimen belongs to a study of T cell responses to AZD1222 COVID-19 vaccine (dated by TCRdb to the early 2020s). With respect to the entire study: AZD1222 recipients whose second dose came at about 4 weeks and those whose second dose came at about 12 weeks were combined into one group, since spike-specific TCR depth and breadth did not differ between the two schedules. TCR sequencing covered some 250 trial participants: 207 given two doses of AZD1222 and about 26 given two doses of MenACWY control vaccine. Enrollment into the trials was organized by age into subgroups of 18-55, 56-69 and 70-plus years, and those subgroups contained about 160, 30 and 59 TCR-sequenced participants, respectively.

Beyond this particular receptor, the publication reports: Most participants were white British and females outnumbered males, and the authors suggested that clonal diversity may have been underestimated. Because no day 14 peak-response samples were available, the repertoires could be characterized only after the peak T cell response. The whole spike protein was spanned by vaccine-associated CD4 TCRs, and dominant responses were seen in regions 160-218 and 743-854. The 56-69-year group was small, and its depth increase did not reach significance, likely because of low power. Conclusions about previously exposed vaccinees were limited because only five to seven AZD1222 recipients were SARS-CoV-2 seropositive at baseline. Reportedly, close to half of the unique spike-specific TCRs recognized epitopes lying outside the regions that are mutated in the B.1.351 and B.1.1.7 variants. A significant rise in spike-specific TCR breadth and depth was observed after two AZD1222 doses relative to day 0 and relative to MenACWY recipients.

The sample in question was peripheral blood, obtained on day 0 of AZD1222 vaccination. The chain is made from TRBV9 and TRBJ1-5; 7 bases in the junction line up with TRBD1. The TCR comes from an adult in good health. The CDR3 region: CASSVAGTGANQPQHF. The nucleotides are TGTGCCAGCAGCGTAGCCGGAACAGGGGCCAATCAGCCCCAGCATTTT.